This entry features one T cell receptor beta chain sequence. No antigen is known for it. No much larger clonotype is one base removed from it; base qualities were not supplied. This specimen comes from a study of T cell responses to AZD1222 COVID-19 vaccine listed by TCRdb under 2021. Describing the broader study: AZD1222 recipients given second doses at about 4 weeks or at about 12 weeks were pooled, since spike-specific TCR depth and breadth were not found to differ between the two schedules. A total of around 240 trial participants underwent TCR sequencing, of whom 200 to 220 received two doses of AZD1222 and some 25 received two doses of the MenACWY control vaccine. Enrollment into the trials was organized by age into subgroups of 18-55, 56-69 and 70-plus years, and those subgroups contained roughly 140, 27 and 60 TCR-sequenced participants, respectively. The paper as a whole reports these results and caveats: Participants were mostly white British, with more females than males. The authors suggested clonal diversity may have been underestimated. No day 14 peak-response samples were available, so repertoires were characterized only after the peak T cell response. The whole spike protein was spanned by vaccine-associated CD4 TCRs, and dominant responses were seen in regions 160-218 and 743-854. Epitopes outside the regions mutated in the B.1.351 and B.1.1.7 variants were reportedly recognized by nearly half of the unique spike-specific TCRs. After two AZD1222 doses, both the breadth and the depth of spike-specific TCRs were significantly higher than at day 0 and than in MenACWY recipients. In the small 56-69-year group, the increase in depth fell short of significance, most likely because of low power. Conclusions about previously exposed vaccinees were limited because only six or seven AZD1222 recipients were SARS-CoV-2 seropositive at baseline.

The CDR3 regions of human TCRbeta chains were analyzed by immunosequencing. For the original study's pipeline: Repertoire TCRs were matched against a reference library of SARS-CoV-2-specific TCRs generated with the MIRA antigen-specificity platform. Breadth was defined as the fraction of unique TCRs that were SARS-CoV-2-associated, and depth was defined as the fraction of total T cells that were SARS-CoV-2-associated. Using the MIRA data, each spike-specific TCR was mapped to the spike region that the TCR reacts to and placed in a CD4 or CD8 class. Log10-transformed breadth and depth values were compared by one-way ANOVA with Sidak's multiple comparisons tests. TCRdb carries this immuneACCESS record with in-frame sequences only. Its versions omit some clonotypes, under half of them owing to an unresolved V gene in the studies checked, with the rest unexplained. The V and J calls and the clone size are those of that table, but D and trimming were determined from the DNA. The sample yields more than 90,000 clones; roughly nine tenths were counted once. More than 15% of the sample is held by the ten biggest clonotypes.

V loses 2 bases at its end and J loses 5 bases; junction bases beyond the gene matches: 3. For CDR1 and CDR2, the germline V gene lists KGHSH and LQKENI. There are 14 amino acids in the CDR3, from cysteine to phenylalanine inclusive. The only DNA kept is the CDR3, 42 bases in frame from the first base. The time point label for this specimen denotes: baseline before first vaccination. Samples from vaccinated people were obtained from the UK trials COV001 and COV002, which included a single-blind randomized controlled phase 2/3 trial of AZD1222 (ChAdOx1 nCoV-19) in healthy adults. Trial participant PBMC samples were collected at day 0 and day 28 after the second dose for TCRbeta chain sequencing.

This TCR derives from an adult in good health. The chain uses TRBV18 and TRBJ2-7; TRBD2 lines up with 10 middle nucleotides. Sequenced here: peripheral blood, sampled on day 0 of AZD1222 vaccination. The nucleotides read TGTGCCAGCTCACCAGCTAGCGGGAGAGACGAGCAGTACTTC. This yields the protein CASSPASGRDEQYF.